The 24 T cell receptor beta chains reported below all come from one sample, sequenced in a study of CD8 T cells in Susac syndrome (dated by TCRdb to the late 2010s). Library preparation used the immunoSEQ multiplex PCR assay. RNA was extracted with the RNeasy kit and roughly 0.45 to 1 ug was reverse transcribed using random hexamers. In TCRdb, the public reads were trimmed at Q25 with fastp and aligned with MiXCR, with productive beta chains retained. All rows with the same CDR3 protein become a single entry with the most common DNA and genes. The sample contains 210,000 or so distinct CDR3 sequences, about 95% of them found a single time. The ten largest clones take up under 0.2% of the sample. The sequenced sample consisted of CD4+ T cells from PBMCs. The receptors originated from a human donor with Susac syndrome.

The rearrangement links TRBV20-1 to TRBJ2-1; D might be TRBD2 (5 bases). This CDR3 has 14 amino acids. The V end was cut by 4 bases, the J end by 0 bases, with 10 bases between. Germline V gene lookup returns CDR1 DFQATT and CDR2 SNEGSKA (reference sequence). The CDR3 DNA sequence: TGCAGTGCTACCGGGATCAGCTCCTACAATGAGCAGTTCTTC. This encodes CSATGISSYNEQFF.

The V gene is TRBV20-1, the J gene TRBJ2-7; D perhaps matches TRBD2 (6 bases). CDR3 length: 13 amino acids. The V and J ends lost 4 bases and 3 bases respectively, with 13 bases between them. From germline, CDR1 is DFQATT and CDR2 SNEGSKA (reference sequence). CDR3: CSAMRRGGYEQYF. CDR3 sequence (DNA): TGCAGTGCTATGAGGCGGGGTGGCTACGAGCAGTACTTC.

The chain has TRBV9 and TRBJ1-1; TRBD1 matches at 10 bases. Losses at the gene ends were 4 bases for V and 1 base for J; bases not matched to a gene: 13. Germline assignment: CDR1 SGDLS and CDR2 YYNGEE. This CDR3 has 18 amino acids. CDR3 bases: TGTGCCAGCAGCCGTCAGGGACAGGGGCTTGGATCGAACACTGAAGCTTTCTTT. Residues: CASSRQGQGLGSNTEAFF. Using reference TRBV9 and TRBJ1-1 for the parts outside the CDR3, the full variable domain is DSGVTQTPKHLITATGQRVTLRCSPRSGDLSVYWYQQSLDQGLQFLIQYYNGEERAKGNILERFSAQQFPDLHSELNLSSLELGDSALYFCASSRQGQGLGSNTEAFFGQGTRLTVV.

The V gene is TRBV7-2, the J gene TRBJ1-6; weak D call: TRBD1 (5 bases). Trimming stripped 4 bases from V and 10 bases from J, with 20 bases between. CDR1 is SGHTA and CDR2 is FQGNSA in the germline V gene. The CDR3 runs to 16 residues. The CDR3: CASSSSGRAGISPLHF. The CDR3 DNA reads as TGTGCCAGCAGCTCTTCAGGGAGGGCCGGCATATCACCCCTCCACTTT.

V usage is TRBV6-4 and J usage is TRBJ1-2; no clear D. The CDR3 consists of 13 residues. The germline gives CDR1 MRHNA, CDR2 SNTAGT. With 0 bases removed from V and 8 bases from J, the gap between germline ends came to 10 bases. CDR3 sequence: CASSDSAGFGYTF. CDR3 bases: TGTGCCAGCAGTGACTCGGCGGGTTTCGGCTACACCTTC.

The rearrangement uses TRBV20-1 and TRBJ1-2, with 7 bases identical to TRBD1. This CDR3 is built from 15 residues. Trimming removed 6 bases from V and 7 bases from J; junction bases left unmatched: 17. CDR1 and CDR2 (germline): DFQATT, SNEGSKA (reference sequence). CDR3 bases: TGCAGTGCGATCACGCTTATCAGGGGGAGGAGTGGCTACACCTTC. Protein: CSAITLIRGRSGYTF.

The chain is built from TRBV27 and TRBJ2-1; 7 bases are shared with TRBD2. The trim removed 0 bases at V and 7 bases at J, leaving 9 bases unmatched. CDR1 MNHEY and CDR2 SMNVEV come from the germline V gene (reference sequence). The CDR3 runs to 16 residues. Written as DNA, the CDR3 is TGTGCCAGCAGTTTATCGGCGACTAGCAATATGAATGAGCAGTTCTTC. Its protein product is CASSLSATSNMNEQFF.

The CDR3: CSARRELGAKNIQYF. In DNA form, the CDR3 reads TGCAGTGCTAGGCGGGAACTTGGAGCCAAAAACATTCAGTACTTC. The rearrangement links TRBV20-1 to TRBJ2-4; maybe TRBD2 (6 bases). The CDR3 consists of 15 residues. V lost 3 bases and J lost 0, with 12 bases in between. Germline V gives CDR1 DFQATT, CDR2 SNEGSKA (reference sequence).

This sequence joins TRBV3-1 and TRBJ2-5; 11 bases line up with TRBD1. Looked up from germline, CDR1 is LGHDT and CDR2 is YNNKEL (reference sequence). The J segment lost 5 bases and the V segment lost 1 base, leaving 6 bases of the junction unmatched. This CDR3 has 16 amino acids. CDR3 sequence: CASSQGTGGLMETQYF. The CDR3 coding sequence is TGTGCCAGCAGCCAAGGGACAGGGGGCCTAATGGAGACCCAGTACTTC.

The genes are TRBV5-4 and TRBJ2-1, with 7 bases matching TRBD2. The CDR3 covers 14 residues. The V gene's germline CDR1 is SGHNT and CDR2 YYREEE (reference sequence). The ends lost 4 bases at V and 5 bases at J; junction bases unmatched: 6. In DNA form, the CDR3 reads TGTGCCAGCAGCACCGGGGGGATCGACAATGAGCAGTTCTTC. Its protein is CASSTGGIDNEQFF.

The CDR3 nucleotides read TGTGCCAGCAGTCCCTCGACAGGGGATGTTAATTCACCCCTCCACTTT. Amino acid sequence: CASSPSTGDVNSPLHF. The chain couples TRBV6-5 to TRBJ1-6, with 8 nucleotides matching TRBD1. Looked up from germline, CDR1 is MNHEY and CDR2 is SVGAGI. CDR3 length: 16 amino acids. Unmatched junction bases numbered 9, after V lost 5 bases and J lost 6 bases.

The chain employs TRBV7-9 and TRBJ1-2, with D unclear. The CDR3 sequence is 15 residues long. Per the germline V gene, CDR1 is SEHNR and CDR2 is FQNEAQ (reference sequence). Trimming pared 1 base from V and 2 bases from J, leaving 11 bases between. CDR3 bases: TGTGCCAGCAGCTTAGACATGACGTCCAACTATGGCTACACCTTC. As protein: CASSLDMTSNYGYTF.

The rearrangement links TRBV27 to TRBJ2-5; D not certain. CDR3 length equals 13 residues. The V end lost 6 bases, the J end lost 1 base, and 9 bases lay between the germline ends. The germline V gene encodes CDR1 MNHEY and CDR2 SMNVEV (reference sequence). The CDR3 spells CASSNGPQETQYF. The CDR3 DNA follows: TGTGCCAGCAGCAACGGGCCCCAAGAGACCCAGTACTTC.

The chain has TRBV28 and TRBJ1-1; D may be TRBD1 (6 bases). V gave up 3 bases and J gave up 7 bases, with 12 bases separating them. The CDR3 covers 13 residues. CDR1 MDHEN and CDR2 SYDVKM come from the germline V gene. The CDR3 is CASSFKGGVEAFF. CDR3 sequence (DNA): TGTGCCAGCAGTTTTAAGGGGGGTGTTGAAGCTTTCTTT.

The V gene is TRBV30, the J gene TRBJ2-5; D may correspond to TRBD1 or TRBD2 (6 bases each). Germline assignment: CDR1 GTSNPN and CDR2 SVGIG (reference sequence). V lost 4 bases and J lost 8, with 29 bases in between. The CDR3 length is 17 residues. CDR3: CAWNSGGAEFSLSTQYF. In DNA form, the CDR3 reads TGTGCCTGGAACTCCGGGGGCGCGGAATTCTCCCTTTCAACCCAGTACTTC.

The chain links TRBV29-1 to TRBJ1-1; 7 positions match TRBD1. The CDR3 has 11 residues. Trimming cost V 5 bases and J 7 bases; bases outside gene matches: 4. The germline CDR1 and CDR2 sequences are SQVTM and ANQGSEA. The CDR3 is CSVTRDSEAFF. CDR3 sequence (DNA): TGCAGCGTTACTAGGGACAGTGAAGCTTTCTTT.

The sample holds one count of this clonotype. The chain carries TRBV7-2 and TRBJ2-3; no firm D call. Germline V gene sequence: CDR1 SGHTA, CDR2 FQGNSA. The CDR3 covers 16 residues. V lost 0 bases and J 2 bases, leaving 12 bases between the germline ends. In nucleotides, the CDR3 is TGTGCCAGCAGCTTAGCTGGGTCTCAGGCCACAGATACGCAGTATTTT. Translated: CASSLAGSQATDTQYF.

The CDR3, as DNA: TGTGCCAGCAGTGAAGATTGGAAGACAGGGGCATTCAACAATGAGCAGTTCTTC. Protein sequence: CASSEDWKTGAFNNEQFF. V usage is TRBV2 and J usage is TRBJ2-1; 8 nucleotides align to TRBD1. Trimming took 1 base from V and 5 from J; bases not matched to a gene: 13. The germline V gene has CDR1 SNHLY and CDR2 FYNNEI. The CDR3 sequence is 18 residues long. Supplemented by reference TRBV2 and TRBJ2-1, the full variable domain reads EPEVTQTPSHQVTQMGQEVILRCVPISNHLYFYWYRQILGQKVEFLVSFYNNEISEKSEIFDDQFSVERPDGSNFTLKIRSTKLEDSAMYFCASSEDWKTGAFNNEQFFGPGTRLTVL.

The rearrangement uses TRBV6-2 or TRBV6-3 and TRBJ2-6; no clear D gene. The CDR3 has 14 residues. V gave up 7 bases and J gave up 0 bases, with 7 bases separating them. Germline V gene data show CDR1 as MNHEY and CDR2 as SVGEGT. The CDR3 reads CASIPFSGANVLTF. CDR3 bases: TGTGCCAGCATACCTTTCTCTGGGGCCAACGTCCTGACTTTC.

The chain employs TRBV6-2 or TRBV6-3 and TRBJ1-1, with 8 positions matching TRBD1. This CDR3 comprises 15 residues. J was trimmed by 5 bases and V by 0 bases; bases with no gene match: 5. Germline V CDR1 and CDR2: MNHEY, SVGEGT. In nucleotides, the CDR3 is TGTGCCAGCAGTTACTCCAGGGGGCGAGGAACTGAAGCTTTCTTT. Amino acid sequence: CASSYSRGRGTEAFF.

The gene calls are TRBV10-3 and TRBJ2-1, with D perhaps TRBD1 (5 bases). V was pared by 8 bases and J by 9 bases, with 17 bases between. CDR1 is ENHRY, CDR2 SYGVKD, per germline. This CDR3 spans 13 amino acids. In DNA form, the CDR3 reads TGTGCCATCGTAGCCAGGGAAGGTGGTGAGCAGTTCTTC. As protein: CAIVAREGGEQFF.

This chain links TRBV12-3 or TRBV12-4 with TRBJ1-5, with D unresolved. V was trimmed by 6 bases and J by 1 base, leaving 7 bases between them. This CDR3 comprises 13 residues. The CDR3 bases are TGTGCCAGCAGCCATGAAAGCAATCAGCCCCAGCATTTT. This translates into CASSHESNQPQHF.

This clonotype was picked up one time. The rearrangement links TRBV24-1 to TRBJ2-1; TRBD2 matches 10 bases. Germline V lookup: CDR1 KGHDR, CDR2 SFDVKD. With V trimmed by 3 bases and J by 9 bases, 7 bases remained unmatched. The CDR3 totals 15 residues. CDR3 DNA sequence: TGTGCCACCAGTGATCCTAGCGGGGGTTTGGCTGAGCAGTTCTTC. Amino acids: CATSDPSGGLAEQFF.

This clonotype was seen once. V gene TRBV20-1 combines with J gene TRBJ2-5; D remains ambiguous. The germline V and J ends were trimmed by 3 bases and 5 bases, with 13 bases remaining between them. Germline V lookup: CDR1 DFQATT, CDR2 SNEGSKA (reference sequence). The CDR3 runs 13 residues. The CDR3 DNA follows: TGCAGTGCTAGCGACACCCAACTGGAGACCCAGTACTTC. As protein: CSASDTQLETQYF.